These T cell receptor beta chains were read from a single sample in a study of blood T cells in healthy people across ages. One entry per CDR3 protein results from TCRdb running MiXCR on the 5' RACE reads. Of around 940,000 distinct CDR3 sequences listed, roughly half are singletons. Sequenced sample: blood. These TCRs come from a woman aged 55-70 years in good health. The CDR3 runs from the conserved cysteine through the conserved F or W. Clone size is stated in some rows and not others, as once, few, many or a class when expanded.

size: .
V: TRBV7-8
J: TRBJ2-7
CDR3: CASSSRARTYEQYF

size: .
V: TRBV6-5
J: TRBJ2-3
CDR3: CASKGLAGADTQYF

size: .
V: TRBV5-1
J: TRBJ2-5
CDR3: CASSAGLASAETQYF

size: few
V: TRBV28
J: TRBJ2-1
CDR3: CASGNSPLSYNEQFF

size: .
V: TRBV5-1
J: TRBJ1-4
CDR3: CASSLGVPLNEKLFF

size: .
V: TRBV7-9
J: TRBJ2-5
CDR3: CASSLVSGGEETQYF

size: .
V: TRBV18
J: TRBJ2-5
CDR3: CASSPNRNEETQYF

size: .
V: TRBV3-1
J: .
CDR3: CASSPDRGIGKTQYF

size: .
V: TRBV6-6
J: TRBJ1-4
CDR3: CASSTGDRSATNEKLFF

size: .
V: TRBV4-3
J: TRBJ2-7
CDR3: CASSQEGPGSGTSGRDEQYF

size: few
V: TRBV4-2
J: TRBJ2-7
CDR3: CASSQGEKWLAGSYEQYF

size: .
V: TRBV18
J: TRBJ2-7
CDR3: CASSQQGIHEQYF

size: .
V: TRBV10-1
J: .
CDR3: CASSERSNEETQYF

size: .
V: TRBV7-9
J: TRBJ2-7
CDR3: CASSILDGMGYEQYF

size: .
V: TRBV5-8
J: TRBJ2-3
CDR3: CASSPTTGLDTQYF

size: .
V: TRBV11-1
J: TRBJ2-4
CDR3: CASSFPNDRTSGSLAKNIQYF

size: .
V: TRBV14
J: TRBJ2-3
CDR3: CASSQQLPDTQYF

size: .
V: TRBV28
J: TRBJ2-3
CDR3: CASSLWSREGDTQYF

size: .
V: TRBV9
J: TRBJ2-1
CDR3: CASSVGGPRRNEQFF

size: few
V: TRBV27
J: TRBJ2-5
CDR3: CASSSPRLGQLRETQYF

size: few
V: TRBV7-2
J: TRBJ2-1
CDR3: CASSSGTSGGNEQFF

size: few
V: TRBV12-3/TRBV12-4
J: TRBJ2-5
CDR3: CASSLLDQETQYF

size: .
V: TRBV28
J: TRBJ2-3
CDR3: CASSFPPTGDSSTDTQYF

size: few
V: TRBV3-1
J: TRBJ2-5
CDR3: CASSQDHRGDETQYF

size: .
V: TRBV5-1
J: TRBJ2-7
CDR3: CASSLGFLAQTYEQYF

size: many
V: TRBV3-1
J: TRBJ1-2
CDR3: CASSQGTLYGYTF

size: .
V: TRBV24-1
J: TRBJ2-3
CDR3: CATSDLGAGGPSRDTQYF

size: .
V: TRBV27
J: TRBJ2-1
CDR3: CASSIIGDEQFF

size: .
V: TRBV6-1
J: TRBJ2-5
CDR3: CASSEFPGPQETRYF

size: .
V: TRBV14
J: TRBJ1-2
CDR3: CASSQVGSDRYGYTF

size: .
V: TRBV7-9
J: TRBJ2-7
CDR3: CASSPYVTDSYEQYF

size: .
V: TRBV7-8
J: TRBJ1-5
CDR3: CASSLDPGTKVLQPQHF

size: .
V: TRBV4-1
J: TRBJ2-2
CDR3: CASSPIQGTGELFF

size: many
V: TRBV5-1
J: TRBJ2-7
CDR3: CASSGTSPYEQYF

size: .
V: TRBV20-1
J: TRBJ2-3
CDR3: CSAQSGRATDTQYF

size: few
V: TRBV10-3
J: TRBJ2-3
CDR3: CARRGLRDTQYF

size: .
V: TRBV2
J: TRBJ2-3
CDR3: CAIRAGTSTDTQYF

size: .
V: TRBV11-2
J: TRBJ2-1
CDR3: CASSLEAGVPNEQFF

size: once
V: TRBV2
J: TRBJ1-5
CDR3: CASRRQTGQPQHF

size: few
V: TRBV24-1
J: TRBJ2-3
CDR3: CATSDPLQGPDTQYF

size: .
V: TRBV4-1
J: TRBJ2-2
CDR3: CASTRTWELFF

size: many
V: TRBV28
J: TRBJ1-1
CDR3: CASSSPTEISSTEAFF

size: .
V: TRBV11-3
J: TRBJ2-7
CDR3: CASSSGGKGYEQYF

size: few
V: TRBV4-2
J: TRBJ2-3
CDR3: CASSQDSTSGSSDTQYF

size: few
V: TRBV6-5
J: TRBJ1-2
CDR3: CASRSTGSRGYTF

size: few
V: TRBV2
J: TRBJ2-7
CDR3: CASSFENYEQYF

size: .
V: TRBV5-1
J: TRBJ2-1
CDR3: CASSLDTIIHNEQFF

size: .
V: TRBV29-1
J: TRBJ2-1
CDR3: CSVEGGRYNEQFF

size: .
V: TRBV28
J: TRBJ2-3
CDR3: CASSSPRTSGRPDTQYF

size: .
V: TRBV20-1
J: TRBJ2-7
CDR3: CSANPGQGYYEQYF

size: .
V: TRBV6-5
J: TRBJ1-5
CDR3: CASSYTGSAENQPQHF

size: .
V: TRBV7-9
J: TRBJ2-1
CDR3: CASSPAGTGSNEQFF

size: .
V: TRBV7-2
J: TRBJ1-6
CDR3: CASSKQGAGNSPLHF

size: .
V: TRBV27
J: TRBJ1-6
CDR3: CASSLSPGAISPLHF

size: .
V: TRBV28
J: TRBJ2-7
CDR3: CASSSGQVSSYEQYF

size: .
V: TRBV4-1
J: TRBJ2-1
CDR3: CASSQLETPLAGYGEQFF

size: .
V: TRBV6-4
J: TRBJ2-4
CDR3: CASGAVAGAVNIQYF